Here is one T cell receptor beta chain with its context. Its antigen is currently unknown. The data stem from a study of OX40 agonist ivuxolimab in advanced cancers. Study findings and constraints: CD4+ and CD8+ blood T cells expanded clonally by week 6 at 0.1 to 3.0 mg/kg. CD4+ T cells averaged fewer expanded clones than CD8+ T cells.

This CDR3 is built from 11 residues. V gave up 5 bases and J gave up 1 base, with 3 bases separating them. Germline values: CDR1 SQVTM, CDR2 ANQGSEA. The data were produced by immunoSEQ multiplex PCR, yet TCRdb's version contains in-frame clones alone and is incomplete. Among roughly 60,000 clones, roughly 80% were seen once, and the ten largest hold about 2.2%. J is TRBJ2-1 and V is TRBV29-1; D ambiguous. The specimen comprised CD4+ or CD8+ T cells sorted from blood, sampled in a trial of the OX40 agonist ivuxolimab. This receptor was identified in an adult with an advanced solid tumor such as melanoma, head and neck, liver or kidney cancer. CDR3 region: CSVRSYNEQFF. The DNA of the CDR3 is TGCAGCGTTCGGTCCTACAATGAGCAGTTCTTC.